Listed here are 19 T cell receptor beta chains from one sample, sequenced in a study of cytomegalovirus exposure and HLA in healthy donors. 13 Jbeta primers and 60 Vbeta primers were used for the PCR. Produced via immunoSEQ multiplex PCR; TCRdb's table is partial and in-frame only. Of 130,000 to 150,000 clones listed, 76% are singletons. Sequencing used PBMCs. The receptor source for this set is a man aged 18 to 35 in good health and CMV-seronegative.

The chain joins TRBV7-2 to TRBJ2-3, with TRBD2 matching 7 bases. Germline CDR1 SGHTA, CDR2 FQGNSA. The CDR3 extends over 17 amino acids. The V segment lost 5 bases and the J segment 0 bases; nucleotides outside the gene matches: 11. The CDR3 is CASSRGVAGFSTDTQYF. The CDR3 coding sequence is TGTGCCAGCAGCCGCGGGGTAGCGGGTTTTAGCACAGATACGCAGTATTTT.

The chain combines TRBV7-8 with TRBJ2-2, with 7 bases that match TRBD1. In germline, CDR1 is SGHVS, CDR2 FQNEAQ. There are 17 residues in the CDR3. The V and J ends lost 1 base and 6 bases, in that order; junction bases with no gene match: 11. Written as DNA, the CDR3 is TGTGCCAGCAGCTTAGAGGGGGCAGGGGAAATTCCCGGGGAGCTGTTTTTT. This translates into CASSLEGAGEIPGELFF.

This sequence joins TRBV5-1 and TRBJ1-1; perhaps TRBD1 as D (5 bases). The CDR3 runs 16 residues. Looked up from germline, CDR1 is SGHRS and CDR2 is YFSETQ. V was cut by 2 bases and J by 2 bases, with 16 bases left in between. The CDR3 DNA follows: TGCGCCAGCAGCTTCGGGGGGGATGTAATTAACACTGAAGCTTTCTTT. It encodes CASSFGGDVINTEAFF.

This chain uses TRBV9 with TRBJ1-3; D unresolved. V lost 3 bases and J lost 4, with 8 bases in between. This CDR3 contains 13 residues. Germline V CDR1 and CDR2: SGDLS, YYNGEE. The CDR3 DNA reads TGTGCCAGCAGCGCTAGTCCGGGAAACACCATATATTTT. It codes for CASSASPGNTIYF.

The V call is TRBV19, the J call TRBJ1-1, with 9 positions matching TRBD1. Germline values: CDR1 LNHDA, CDR2 SQIVND (reference sequence). The junction had 14 bases not matched to a gene; V was cut back by 4 bases and J by 11 bases. The CDR3 runs to 15 residues. Here the CDR3 reads CASSTLGTGLDYAFF. CDR3 in DNA: TGTGCCAGTAGTACTCTGGGGACAGGGCTCGACTATGCTTTCTTT.

The rearrangement uses TRBV2 and TRBJ2-7; 10 bases fit TRBD1. The CDR3 extends over 15 amino acids. Germline V gene sequence: CDR1 SNHLY, CDR2 FYNNEI. J gave up 6 bases and V 6 bases, and 11 bases lay outside the gene matches. Here the CDR3 reads CASRAKTGGDAEQYF. The CDR3 DNA is TGTGCCAGCAGAGCTAAGACAGGGGGCGATGCCGAGCAGTACTTC. Drawing the rest from reference TRBV2 and TRBJ2-7, the complete variable domain is EPEVTQTPSHQVTQMGQEVILRCVPISNHLYFYWYRQILGQKVEFLVSFYNNEISEKSEIFDDQFSVERPDGSNFTLKIRSTKLEDSAMYFCASRAKTGGDAEQYFGPGTRLTVT.

This chain joins TRBV4-2 and TRBJ2-3; unclear D gene. Trimming took 1 base from V and 3 from J, leaving 8 bases between them. The germline V gene has CDR1 LGHNA and CDR2 YNFKEQ. This CDR3 contains 14 residues. DNA of the CDR3: TGTGCCAGCAGCCAAGGACAAGTTACAGATACGCAGTATTTT. It codes for CASSQGQVTDTQYF.

J is TRBJ2-1 and V is TRBV9; D may be TRBD2 (5 bases). The germline V gene has CDR1 SGDLS and CDR2 YYNGEE. This CDR3 has 16 residues. The V gene lost 0 bases and the J gene lost 0 bases, with 10 bases spanning the gap. DNA for the CDR3: TGTGCCAGCAGCGTAGGGAGGCAGAGCTCCTACAATGAGCAGTTCTTC. Its translation is CASSVGRQSSYNEQFF.

This rearrangement joins TRBV18 to TRBJ2-2; the D is unclear. Trimming left V 3 bases short and J 13 bases short, with 12 bases between. The CDR3 contains 12 residues. Per germline, CDR1 KGHSH and CDR2 LQKENI. Here the CDR3 DNA reads TGTGCCAGCTCACCCACCGGCCCGGGGCTGTTTTTT. It encodes CASSPTGPGLFF.

The J gene is TRBJ2-7, the V gene TRBV6-5; tentatively, D is TRBD1 (6 bases). Trimming took 6 bases from V and 3 from J, leaving 9 bases between them. Germline CDR1 is MNHEY and CDR2 is SVGAGI. This CDR3 comprises 12 residues. CDR3: CASRGTRYEQYF. The CDR3 nucleotides read TGTGCCAGCAGGGGGACACGCTACGAGCAGTACTTC.

Note on this clone: This same CDR3 is encoded by further DNA sequences in the sample. The chain links TRBV7-3 to TRBJ2-3; 7 bases match TRBD2. The CDR3 runs 14 residues. Unmatched junction bases numbered 0, after V lost 0 bases and J lost 3 bases. From germline, CDR1 is SGHTA and CDR2 FQGTGA. CDR3 coding DNA: TGTGCCAGCAGCTTAACGGGGGGGACAGATACGCAGTATTTT. Its protein is CASSLTGGTDTQYF. The full variable domain, completed using reference TRBV7-3 and TRBJ2-3, is GAGVSQTPSNKVTEKGKYVELRCDPISGHTALYWYRQSLGQGPEFLIYFQGTGAADDSGLPNDRFFAVRPEGSVSTLKIQRTERGDSAVYLCASSLTGGTDTQYFGPGTRLTVL.

This clone was picked up a small number of times. The J gene is TRBJ1-6, the V gene TRBV6-5; TRBD1 aligns across 10 bases. The CDR3 consists of 15 residues. CDR1 is MNHEY and CDR2 is SVGAGI in the germline V gene. J lost 7 bases, V lost 2 bases, and 2 bases had no gene match. This chain's CDR3 is CASSYGGQGNSPLHF. In DNA, the CDR3 is TGTGCCAGCAGTTACGGGGGACAGGGGAATTCACCCCTCCACTTT.

This clone was counted a few times. The rearrangement uses TRBV4-2 and TRBJ1-4; D might be TRBD1 (5 bases). Germline V gene sequence: CDR1 LGHNA, CDR2 YNFKEQ. CDR3 length equals 15 residues. V lost 1 base and J 8 bases, leaving 14 bases between the germline ends. As DNA, the CDR3 is TGTGCCAGCAGCCAAGGGGCCAGGGAGGGGGAAAAACTGTTTTTT. Its translation: CASSQGAREGEKLFF.

This rearrangement joins TRBV5-4 to TRBJ2-1, with 11 bases identical to TRBD2. This CDR3 is built from 15 residues. CDR1 and CDR2 from the germline V gene are SGHNT and YYREEE (reference sequence). Trimming cost V 1 base and J 7 bases; bases outside gene matches: 4. The CDR3 region has the DNA TGTGCCAGCAGCTTGCGGACTAGCGGGCCGAATGAGCAGTTCTTC. This encodes CASSLRTSGPNEQFF.

The rearrangement links TRBV27 to TRBJ2-7; TRBD1 agrees at 9 bases. This CDR3 spans 14 amino acids. The J segment lost 5 bases and the V segment lost 5 bases, leaving 7 bases of the junction unmatched. The germline V gene encodes CDR1 MNHEY and CDR2 SMNVEV (reference sequence). CDR3 nucleotides: TGTGCCAGCAGTGCCGGTACAGGGGGCGACGAGCAGTACTTC. Translation gives CASSAGTGGDEQYF.

This clone showed up just a few times. The chain carries TRBV6-4 and TRBJ2-1, with 8 bases aligning to TRBD2. Per the germline V gene, CDR1 is MRHNA and CDR2 is SNTAGT. V lost 3 bases and J lost 3; bases outside the gene matches: 1. The CDR3 is 14 amino acids. The CDR3 region is CASSEGTSYNEQFF. The CDR3 coding sequence is TGTGCCAGCAGTGAGGGGACTAGCTACAATGAGCAGTTCTTC.

This rearrangement joins TRBV18 to TRBJ2-1; the match to TRBD1 covers 9 bases. J lost 8 bases, V lost 6 bases, and 11 bases had no gene match. The CDR3 length is 15 residues. CDR1 KGHSH and CDR2 LQKENI come from the germline V gene. This chain's CDR3 is CASSQNGQGLDEQFF. In DNA form, the CDR3 reads TGTGCCAGCTCCCAGAACGGACAGGGGCTCGATGAGCAGTTCTTC.

As concerns this clone: In the same sample, other DNA sequences code for this CDR3. The chain uses TRBV10-3 and TRBJ2-7, with TRBD2 as a possible D gene (5 bases). Per germline, CDR1 ENHRY and CDR2 SYGVKD. The CDR3 length is 15 residues. The V end was cut by 0 bases, the J end by 7 bases, with 16 bases between. Here the CDR3 reads CAISESGGLDVEQYF. DNA of the CDR3: TGTGCCATCAGTGAGTCGGGTGGACTTGACGTTGAGCAGTACTTC.

The chain joins TRBV13 to TRBJ2-3; tentatively, D is TRBD1 (6 bases). The CDR3 has 14 residues. V lost 2 bases to trimming and J lost 4 bases, with 10 bases between them. CDR1 and CDR2 (germline): PRHDT, FYEKMQ (reference sequence). The CDR3 sequence is CASSLQTGPDTQYF. CDR3 in DNA: TGTGCCAGCAGCTTACAGACAGGCCCAGATACGCAGTATTTT. The full variable domain, in which reference TRBV13 and TRBJ2-3 provide the parts outside the CDR3, is AAGVIQSPRHLIKEKRETATLKCYPIPRHDTVYWYQQGPGQDPQFLISFYEKMQSDKGSIPDRFSAQQFSDYHSELNMSSLELGDSALYFCASSLQTGPDTQYFGPGTRLTVL.